Below, 27 T cell receptor beta chains from the same sample are listed, as sequenced in a study of regulatory T cells in long-lasting Graves disease. Documented time point: newly diagnosed GD, antithyroid drugs for less than 3 months. Generation of the TCR library employed RNA extracted from PBMCs. According to the study, TCR beta libraries were built with iRepertoire HTBI primers and CDR3-region Arm-PCR. TCRdb fed the multiplex PCR reads into MiXCR, producing one record per CDR3 protein. The sample has fewer than 650,000 distinct CDR3 sequences; about 15% are singletons. These data were also filed under a second study, of T cells in Graves' hyperthyroidism and ophthalmopathy.

Sequencing used peripheral blood mononuclear cells (PBMCs), obtained at new diagnosis, from a patient treated with antithyroid drugs. The receptors were sampled from a woman in her 30s with Graves disease.

In this sample, this clonotype turned up many times. V gene TRBV7-3 combines with J gene TRBJ2-7; D not resolved. The V gene's germline CDR1 is SGHTA and CDR2 FQGTGA. CDR3 length: 13 residues. V lost 3 bases and J 3 bases, leaving 9 bases between the germline ends. CDR3 residues: CASSLGRNYEQYF. In DNA form, the CDR3 reads TGTGCCAGCAGCTTGGGCAGAAACTACGAGCAGTACTTC.

This clonotype was seen repeatedly, ten times or more. The chain has TRBV9 and TRBJ2-7, with 10 positions matching TRBD1. CDR3 size: 14 residues. Germline CDR1 is SGDLS and CDR2 is YYNGEE. J was trimmed by 4 bases and V by 4 bases; bases with no gene match: 5. The CDR3 nucleotides are TGTGCCAGCAGCACGGGGACAGGGGAATACGAGCAGTACTTC. This encodes CASSTGTGEYEQYF.

This clonotype was observed many times. The V call is TRBV7-8, the J call TRBJ1-4; TRBD1 might be the D (5 bases). Germline CDR1 is SGHVS and CDR2 is FQNEAQ. This CDR3 contains 14 residues. Between the trimmed V and J ends, which lost 3 bases and 7 bases, there was a span of 12 bases. In nucleotides, the CDR3 is TGTGCCAGCAGCTTTCCGGGACTGGGTGAAAAACTGTTTTTT. Amino acid sequence: CASSFPGLGEKLFF.

This clonotype has at least ten counts. The V gene is TRBV10-3, the J gene TRBJ2-5; D gene uncertain. V was cut by 10 bases and J by 4 bases, with 10 bases left in between. Germline assignment: CDR1 ENHRY and CDR2 SYGVKD. There are 11 residues in the CDR3. CDR3 sequence: CATQWGETQYF. The CDR3 coding sequence is TGTGCCACCCAATGGGGAGAGACCCAGTACTTC.

The chain links TRBV19 to TRBJ2-2; D uncertain. Germline V gene data show CDR1 as LNHDA and CDR2 as SQIVND (reference sequence). CDR3 length: 15 amino acids. Trimming stripped 3 bases from V and 7 bases from J, with 15 bases between. The CDR3 coding sequence is TGTGCCAGTAGTATCGTCGTTTTGGGAATCGGGGAGCTGTTTTTT. It is translated as CASSIVVLGIGELFF.

This clonotype was counted ten times or more. J is TRBJ2-1 and V is TRBV19, with 7 bases matching TRBD1. J gave up 5 bases and V 10 bases, and 8 bases lay outside the gene matches. This CDR3 spans 13 amino acids. Germline-derived CDR1 and CDR2 are LNHDA and SQIVND (reference sequence). The CDR3 sequence is CATLGTVNNEQFF. The CDR3 region has the DNA TGTGCCACCCTAGGGACAGTCAACAATGAGCAGTTCTTC.

This clonotype was recorded many times. The rearrangement links TRBV28 to TRBJ2-7; 8 bases are shared with TRBD2. V trimming: 7 bases; J trimming: 3 bases; junction bases outside the gene matches: 23. This CDR3 has 19 residues. Germline assignment: CDR1 MDHEN and CDR2 SYDVKM. The CDR3: CASTPLGTGIAGLFYEQYF. DNA for the CDR3: TGTGCCAGCACCCCCTTAGGCACCGGCATAGCGGGACTATTCTACGAGCAGTACTTC.

This chain links TRBV24-1 with TRBJ2-3; D is undetermined. V shed 10 bases and J shed 0 bases, with 10 bases lying between them. CDR1 is KGHDR, CDR2 SFDVKD, per germline. CDR3 length: 13 residues. CDR3: CATQTESTDTQYF. The CDR3 DNA follows: TGTGCCACACAGACGGAGAGCACAGATACGCAGTATTTT.

This rearrangement joins TRBV12-5 to TRBJ2-2; D may match TRBD1 or TRBD2 (5 bases each). Trimming took off 6 bases at V and 9 bases at J, with 8 bases between the two ends. Per the germline V gene, CDR1 is LGHNT and CDR2 is FRNRAP. This CDR3 has 11 residues. The CDR3 coding sequence is TGTGCTAGTGGGGGGGTTAGGGAGCTGTTTTTT. It specifies CASGGVRELFF.

This clonotype occurred a few times. The chain joins TRBV30 to TRBJ2-4; no reliable D call. The ends were cut back, 2 bases at V and 2 bases at J, with 7 bases in the middle. Germline assignment: CDR1 GTSNPN and CDR2 SVGIG (reference sequence). This CDR3 has 13 amino acids. For the CDR3, the DNA is TGTGCCTGGAGTTTAGGGACCAAAAACATTCAGTACTTC. Its translation is CAWSLGTKNIQYF.

V and J are TRBV20-1 and TRBJ1-6; D may be TRBD1 (5 bases). This CDR3 contains 14 residues. The V and J ends lost 6 bases and 6 bases respectively, with 15 bases between them. CDR1 DFQATT and CDR2 SNEGSKA come from the germline V gene (reference sequence). The CDR3 nucleotides read TGCAGTGCGGGCCACGGGACGGCTAATTCACCCCTCCACTTT. Its protein product is CSAGHGTANSPLHF.

There are a few counts of this clonotype. This chain uses TRBV19 with TRBJ2-7; D call uncertain. The V gene lost 5 bases and the J gene lost 3 bases, with 11 bases spanning the gap. The CDR3 is made up of 13 amino acids. Germline V CDR1 and CDR2: LNHDA, SQIVND (reference sequence). CDR3 bases: TGTGCCAGTAGTGCGCGAACAGACTACGAGCAGTACTTC. Translated: CASSARTDYEQYF.

There are a few counts of this clonotype. This sequence joins TRBV3-1 and TRBJ2-3, with 9 positions matching TRBD2. V shed 0 bases, J shed 6 bases, and the junction held 7 bases outside the gene matches. Germline V gene data show CDR1 as LGHDT and CDR2 as YNNKEL (reference sequence). There are 16 residues in the CDR3. As DNA, the CDR3 is TGTGCCAGCAGCCAAGATCCTAGCGGGGTCCCGGATACGCAGTATTTT. Amino acid sequence: CASSQDPSGVPDTQYF.

The table lists this clonotype with a few counts. The junction departs from germline at one end; a sequencing error may be responsible. The chain uses TRBV3-1 and TRBJ1-4; the match to TRBD1 covers 8 bases. Germline assignment: CDR1 LGHDT and CDR2 YNNKEL (reference sequence). This CDR3 has 15 residues. The CDR3 protein is CANSPRGTGNEKLFF. Written as DNA, the CDR3 is TGTGCCAACAGCCCCCGGGGGACAGGTAATGAAAAACTGTTTTTT.

The chain has TRBV3-1 and TRBJ2-7; TRBD1 matches at 8 bases. Germline V gene lookup returns CDR1 LGHDT and CDR2 YNNKEL (reference sequence). V shed 1 base, J shed 0 bases, and the junction held 2 bases outside the gene matches. CDR3 length: 15 residues. CDR3 in amino acids: CASSQGDRSSYEQYF. The CDR3 region has the DNA TGTGCCAGCAGCCAAGGGGACAGGAGCTCCTACGAGCAGTACTTC.

This clonotype was detected ten times or more. The chain uses TRBV19 and TRBJ1-1; perhaps TRBD1 as D (5 bases). This CDR3 is built from 17 residues. Deletions cut 6 bases from V and 0 bases from J, with 20 bases between. Germline-derived CDR1 and CDR2 are LNHDA and SQIVND (reference sequence). The CDR3 DNA reads as TGTGCCAGTAGACCCCGCGGTGCAGGGTCAGTGAACACTGAAGCTTTCTTT. This encodes CASRPRGAGSVNTEAFF. Using reference TRBV19 and TRBJ1-1 for the parts outside the CDR3, the full variable domain is DGGITQSPKYLFRKEGQNVTLSCEQNLNHDAMYWYRQDPGQGLRLIYYSQIVNDFQKGDIAEGYSVSREKKESFPLTVTSAQKNPTAFYLCASRPRGAGSVNTEAFFGQGTRLTVV.

There are a few counts of this clonotype. The chain combines TRBV6-2 or TRBV6-3 with TRBJ2-3; D uncertain. Germline values: CDR1 MNHEY, CDR2 SVGEGT. CDR3 length: 12 residues. With 8 bases removed from V and 5 bases from J, the gap between germline ends came to 11 bases. CDR3 DNA: TGTGCCAGCCGCCCTGTGATAGATACGCAGTATTTT. It specifies CASRPVIDTQYF.

This clonotype turned up a few times. A junction boundary mismatches the germline segment, possibly from a read error. The rearrangement links TRBV28 to TRBJ1-1, with 11 bases lining up with TRBD1. The germline CDR1 and CDR2 sequences are MDHEN and SYDVKM. The CDR3 covers 14 residues. Here the CDR3 reads CACSPDRGLGEAFF. The CDR3 nucleotides are TGTGCCTGCAGTCCGGACAGGGGGCTCGGTGAAGCTTTCTTT.

About this clonotype itself: Possible read error: a much larger clone is one base away. The genes are TRBV6-1 and TRBJ1-1; 8 bases fit TRBD1. The CDR3 loop spans 14 amino acids. Germline lookup yields CDR1 MNHNS and CDR2 SASEGT. CDR3 region: CASSETGVNTKAFF. The DNA for the CDR3 is TGTGCCAGCAGTGAGACAGGGGTGAACACTAAAGCTTTCTTT.

This clonotype was found many times. The chain couples TRBV28 to TRBJ1-1, with TRBD1 identical over 8 bases. Trimming at V came to 3 bases and at J to 4 bases, leaving 7 bases not matched to a gene. Germline lookup yields CDR1 MDHEN and CDR2 SYDVKM. The CDR3 has 15 residues. The CDR3 loop reads CASSFPSDRGTEAFF. DNA for the CDR3: TGTGCCAGCAGTTTCCCATCCGACAGGGGCACTGAAGCTTTCTTT.

This clonotype appeared many times. This chain connects TRBV11-2 to TRBJ2-3; D gene unclear. Germline V gives CDR1 SGHAT, CDR2 FQNNGV. The V and J ends lost 2 bases and 2 bases respectively, with 11 bases between them. This CDR3 spans 15 amino acids. The CDR3 here is CASSLWWSNTDTQYF. In nucleotides, the CDR3 is TGTGCCAGCAGCTTATGGTGGAGCAACACAGATACGCAGTATTTT.

This clonotype has at least ten counts. The gene calls are TRBV24-1 and TRBJ2-6; D is tentatively TRBD1 or TRBD2 (5 bases each). The germline V and J ends were trimmed by 9 bases and 2 bases, with 13 bases remaining between them. Germline V lookup: CDR1 KGHDR, CDR2 SFDVKD. This CDR3 is 15 amino acids long. The CDR3 spells CATGAGGAGANVLTF. CDR3 nucleotides: TGTGCCACCGGAGCTGGGGGAGCTGGGGCCAACGTCCTGACTTTC.

This clonotype has only a few counts. The chain is built from TRBV30 and TRBJ2-5; 9 positions agree with TRBD2. The CDR3 sequence is 15 residues long. From germline, CDR1 is GTSNPN and CDR2 SVGIG (reference sequence). The V segment lost 4 bases and the J segment 5 bases; nucleotides outside the gene matches: 11. DNA of the CDR3: TGTGCCTGGACACCAGGGCGGGGGGGCAAGGAGACCCAGTACTTC. Encoded protein: CAWTPGRGGKETQYF.

This clonotype was seen more than once but under ten times. The rearrangement links TRBV7-3 to TRBJ2-3; D is perhaps TRBD1 or TRBD2 (7 bases each). The CDR3 covers 16 residues. V lost 10 bases to trimming and J lost 3 bases, with 23 bases between them. CDR1 SGHTA and CDR2 FQGTGA come from the germline V gene. For the CDR3, the DNA is TGTGCCACCCAAAAATGGGGGGGACAGCCTACAGATACGCAGTATTTT. Amino acid sequence: CATQKWGGQPTDTQYF. Full variable domain (outside the CDR3, taken from reference TRBV7-3 and TRBJ2-3): GAGVSQTPSNKVTEKGKYVELRCDPISGHTALYWYRQSLGQGPEFLIYFQGTGAADDSGLPNDRFFAVRPEGSVSTLKIQRTERGDSAVYLCATQKWGGQPTDTQYFGPGTRLTVL.

This clonotype was seen many times. The J gene is TRBJ2-1, the V gene TRBV12-3 or TRBV12-4; possibly TRBD2 for D (6 bases). The CDR3 totals 18 residues. V dropped 2 bases and J dropped 2 bases, with 19 bases sitting between them. The CDR3 protein is CASSLNRAGRAAYNEQFF. CDR3 sequence (DNA): TGTGCCAGCAGTTTAAATAGAGCGGGTAGAGCGGCCTACAATGAGCAGTTCTTC.

This clonotype has a handful of counts. The rearrangement uses TRBV6-5 and TRBJ1-5; a possible D gene is TRBD1 (5 bases). V lost 4 bases and J 4 bases, leaving 8 bases between the germline ends. Germline CDR1 and CDR2: MNHEY and SVGAGI. CDR3 length: 13 amino acids. CDR3 in DNA: TGTGCCAGCAGTTTCAGGGAGAATCAGCCCCAGCATTTT. It specifies CASSFRENQPQHF.

This clonotype has only a few counts. The V call is TRBV19, the J call TRBJ1-1, with D unresolved. The germline V and J ends were trimmed by 2 bases and 1 base, with 11 bases remaining between them. Germline V lookup: CDR1 LNHDA, CDR2 SQIVND (reference sequence). The CDR3 is 15 residues long. The CDR3 spells CASSIYAGGNTEAFF. The DNA for the CDR3 is TGTGCCAGTAGTATATACGCCGGAGGGAACACTGAAGCTTTCTTT. Complete variable domain (other parts from reference TRBV19 and TRBJ1-1): DGGITQSPKYLFRKEGQNVTLSCEQNLNHDAMYWYRQDPGQGLRLIYYSQIVNDFQKGDIAEGYSVSREKKESFPLTVTSAQKNPTAFYLCASSIYAGGNTEAFFGQGTRLTVV.